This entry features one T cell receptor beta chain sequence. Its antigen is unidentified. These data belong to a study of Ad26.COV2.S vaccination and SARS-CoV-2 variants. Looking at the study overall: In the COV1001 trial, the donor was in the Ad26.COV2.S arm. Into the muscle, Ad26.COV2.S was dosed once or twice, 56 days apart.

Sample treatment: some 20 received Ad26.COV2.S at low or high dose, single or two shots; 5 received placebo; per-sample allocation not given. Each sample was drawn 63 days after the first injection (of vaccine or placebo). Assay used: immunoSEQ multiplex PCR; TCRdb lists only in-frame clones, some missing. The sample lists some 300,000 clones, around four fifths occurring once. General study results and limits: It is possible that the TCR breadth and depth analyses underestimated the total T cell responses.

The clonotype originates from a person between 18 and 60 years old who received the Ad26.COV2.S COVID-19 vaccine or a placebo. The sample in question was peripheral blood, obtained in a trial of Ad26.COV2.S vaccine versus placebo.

The CDR3 DNA reads as TGTGCCAGCACCCAGGCCTTAAGCACAGATACGCAGTATTTT. It is translated as CASTQALSTDTQYF. The chain carries TRBV2 and TRBJ2-3; D is uncertain. Germline V gene sequence: CDR1 SNHLY, CDR2 FYNNEI. This CDR3 is 14 amino acids long. With 7 bases removed from V and 0 bases from J, the gap between germline ends came to 11 bases.